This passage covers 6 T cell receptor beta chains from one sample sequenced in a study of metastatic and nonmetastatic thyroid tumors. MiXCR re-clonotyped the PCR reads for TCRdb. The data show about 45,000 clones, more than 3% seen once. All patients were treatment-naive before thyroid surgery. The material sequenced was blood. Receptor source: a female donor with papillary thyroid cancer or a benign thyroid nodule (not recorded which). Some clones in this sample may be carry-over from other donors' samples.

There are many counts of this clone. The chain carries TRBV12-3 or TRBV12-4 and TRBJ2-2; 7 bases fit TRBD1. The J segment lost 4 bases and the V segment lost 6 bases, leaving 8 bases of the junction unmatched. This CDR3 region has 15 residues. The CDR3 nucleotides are TGTGCCAGCAGGGGCAGACAGGGAAGCACCGGGGAGCTGTTTTTT. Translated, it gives CASRGRQGSTGELFF.

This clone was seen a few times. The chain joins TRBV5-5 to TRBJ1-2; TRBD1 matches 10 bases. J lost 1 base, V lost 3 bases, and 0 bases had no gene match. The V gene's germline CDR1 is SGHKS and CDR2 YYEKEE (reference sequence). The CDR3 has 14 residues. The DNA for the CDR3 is TGTGCCAGCAGCTGGGACAGGGGTAACTATGGCTACACCTTC. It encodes CASSWDRGNYGYTF.

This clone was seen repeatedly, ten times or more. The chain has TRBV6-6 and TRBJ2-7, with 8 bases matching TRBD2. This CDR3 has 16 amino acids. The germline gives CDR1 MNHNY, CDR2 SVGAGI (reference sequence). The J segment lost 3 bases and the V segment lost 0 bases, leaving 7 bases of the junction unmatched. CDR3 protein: CASSYSILREGYEQYF. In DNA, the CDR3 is TGTGCCAGCAGTTACTCGATTCTCCGGGAGGGCTACGAGCAGTACTTC.

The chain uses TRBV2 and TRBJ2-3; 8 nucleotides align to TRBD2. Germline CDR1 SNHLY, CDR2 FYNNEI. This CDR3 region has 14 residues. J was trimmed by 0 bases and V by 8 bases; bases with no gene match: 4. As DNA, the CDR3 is TGTGCCAGCGAAAGCGGGAGTAGCACAGATACGCAGTATTTT. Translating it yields CASESGSSTDTQYF.

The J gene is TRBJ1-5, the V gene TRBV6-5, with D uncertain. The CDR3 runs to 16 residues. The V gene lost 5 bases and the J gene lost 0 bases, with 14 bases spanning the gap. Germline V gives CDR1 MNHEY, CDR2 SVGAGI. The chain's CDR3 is CASSHKTGYSNQPQHF. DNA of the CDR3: TGTGCCAGCAGTCACAAGACGGGTTATAGCAATCAGCCCCAGCATTTT.

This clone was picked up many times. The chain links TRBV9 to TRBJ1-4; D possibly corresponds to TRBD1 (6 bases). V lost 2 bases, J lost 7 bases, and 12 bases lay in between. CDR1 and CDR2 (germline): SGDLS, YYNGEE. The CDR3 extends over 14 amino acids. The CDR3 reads CASSVAPDSEKLFF. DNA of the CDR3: TGTGCCAGCAGCGTCGCCCCGGACAGTGAAAAACTGTTTTTT.